These T cell receptor beta chains were read from a single sample in a study of cytomegalovirus exposure and HLA in healthy donors. Assay used: immunoSEQ multiplex PCR; TCRdb lists only in-frame clones, some missing. The sample contains about 140,000 clones, approximately 80% of which appear only once. The sample taken for sequencing was PBMCs. The receptors were gathered from a woman between 40 and 55 years old in good health and CMV-seronegative. CDR3s include the opening cysteine and the closing phenylalanine or tryptophan. The D gene is left open where the match is weak. Clone size is stated in some rows and not others, as once, few, many or a class when expanded.

>TRBV6-5|TRBD1|14|TRBJ2-3|NA
CASTDRGRADTQYF
TGTGCCAGCACCGACAGGGGGCGCGCAGATACGCAGTATTTT
>TRBV11-1|NA|15|TRBJ2-7|NA
CASSLGGVRVYEQYF
TGTGCCAGCAGCTTAGGCGGGGTCAGGGTCTACGAGCAGTACTTC
>TRBV27|TRBD2|15|TRBJ2-1|NA
CASSLRTSGMDEQFF
TGTGCCAGCAGTTTAAGGACTAGCGGGATGGATGAGCAGTTCTTC
>TRBV15|TRBD1|16|TRBJ2-5|NA
CATSTPHRGAGETQYF
TGTGCCACCAGCACGCCCCACAGGGGGGCCGGTGAGACCCAGTACTTC
>TRBV6-5|TRBD1|14|TRBJ2-5|NA
CASSIDRDQETQYF
TGTGCCAGCAGCATCGACAGGGACCAAGAGACCCAGTACTTC
>TRBV15|NA|13|TRBJ2-5|few
CATSRELQETQYF
TGTGCCACCAGCAGAGAACTTCAAGAGACCCAGTACTTC
>TRBV28|TRBD1|14|TRBJ1-2|NA
CASRDNRGALGYTF
TGTGCCAGCAGGGACAACAGGGGAGCCCTTGGCTACACCTTC
>TRBV5-4|TRBD1|14|TRBJ2-7|NA
CASSLTGATYEQYF
TGTGCCAGCAGCTTGACAGGGGCTACCTACGAGCAGTACTTC
>TRBV5-6|NA|13|TRBJ1-1|few
CASSSRRGAEAFF
TGTGCCAGCAGCTCAAGGCGGGGGGCTGAAGCTTTCTTT
>TRBV7-2|TRBD2|16|TRBJ2-1|NA
CASSQTLAGGYNEQFF
TGTGCCAGCAGCCAAACACTAGCGGGGGGATACAATGAGCAGTTCTTC
>TRBV7-2|NA|14|TRBJ2-2|NA
CASSLEGLAVELFF
TGTGCCAGCAGCTTAGAGGGTTTAGCGGTAGAGCTGTTTTTT
>TRBV6-5|NA|14|TRBJ2-7|NA
CASSYSSRVYEQYF
TGTGCCAGCAGTTACTCGAGTAGAGTCTACGAGCAGTACTTC
>TRBV7-9|NA|12|TRBJ1-5|NA
CSSSLTNQPQHF
TGTTCCAGCAGCTTAACAAATCAGCCCCAGCATTTT
>TRBV7-2|TRBD2|16|TRBJ2-3|NA
CASSSETGLVGKTQYF
TGTGCCAGCAGCTCCGAAACGGGACTAGTTGGGAAAACGCAGTATTTT
>TRBV7-8|NA|17|TRBJ2-3|once
CASSLGARVTTTDTQYF
TGTGCCAGCAGCTTAGGTGCGCGGGTAACCACCACAGATACGCAGTATTTT
>TRBV9|TRBD1|14|TRBJ1-1|NA
CASSPYEGAGEAFF
TGTGCCAGCAGCCCATACGAGGGGGCGGGAGAAGCTTTCTTT
>TRBV20-1|NA|11|TRBJ2-1|NA
CSARRAGEQFF
TGCAGTGCTAGGCGGGCTGGGGAGCAGTTCTTC
>TRBV27|TRBD1|14|TRBJ2-5|NA
CASSTRQGQETQYF
TGTGCCAGCAGTACCCGACAGGGACAAGAGACCCAGTACTTC
>TRBV30|NA|13|TRBJ2-1|NA
CAWRLLGPHEQFF
TGTGCCTGGAGATTGTTGGGCCCCCATGAGCAGTTCTTC
>TRBV4-1|TRBD2|16|TRBJ2-1|NA
CASSPNAGGQYNEQFF
TGCGCCAGCAGCCCTAATGCGGGAGGGCAGTACAATGAGCAGTTCTTC
>TRBV5-6|TRBD1|15|TRBJ2-1|NA
CASAPGDREVNEQFF
TGTGCCAGCGCCCCCGGGGACAGGGAGGTCAATGAGCAGTTCTTC
>TRBV4-3|NA|16|TRBJ1-2|NA
CASSQGVAEGAGGYTF
TGCGCCAGCAGCCAAGGTGTGGCAGAGGGCGCTGGTGGCTACACCTTC
>TRBV10-3|TRBD2|17|TRBJ2-3|NA
CAISTLAGGPFKDTQYF
TGTGCCATCAGTACCTTAGCGGGGGGGCCGTTTAAAGATACGCAGTATTTT
>TRBV7-6|NA|13|TRBJ2-4|NA
CASSSSEKNSQYF
TGTGCCAGCAGCTCATCAGAGAAAAACAGTCAGTACTTC
>TRBV7-9|NA|13|TRBJ2-7|NA
CASSLGLEVEQYF
TGTGCCAGCAGCTTAGGGCTAGAGGTCGAGCAGTACTTC
>TRBV19|NA|14|TRBJ1-2|NA
CASSINVEVYGYTF
TGTGCCAGTAGTATTAATGTGGAGGTCTATGGCTACACCTTC
>TRBV4-2|NA|13|TRBJ1-6|NA
CASSPAGDSPLHF
TGTGCCAGCAGCCCGGCAGGGGATTCACCCCTCCACTTT
>TRBV7-6|NA|15|TRBJ2-1|few
CASSKSGSIYNEQFF
TGTGCCAGCAGCAAAAGCGGGTCGATTTACAATGAGCAGTTCTTC
>TRBV5-1|TRBD1|16|TRBJ1-2|NA
CASSLDRDRRYYGYTF
TGCGCCAGCAGCTTGGACCGGGACAGAAGATACTATGGCTACACCTTC
>TRBV6-1|NA|12|TRBJ2-5|NA
CATGQRQETQYF
TGTGCTACTGGACAGCGACAAGAGACCCAGTACTTC
>TRBV27|TRBD1|16|TRBJ2-7|NA
CASSKLTGTGFHEQYF
TGTGCCAGCAGTAAGCTGACCGGGACAGGGTTCCACGAGCAGTACTTC
>TRBV4-1|NA|15|TRBJ2-7|NA
CASSQEGLAGYEQYF
TGCGCCAGCAGCCAAGAAGGGCTAGCAGGCTACGAGCAGTACTTC
>TRBV28|TRBD1|16|TRBJ1-4|NA
CASSLARGSSNEKLFF
TGTGCCAGCAGTTTAGCCAGGGGGTCTAGTAATGAAAAACTGTTTTTT
>TRBV21-1|NA|15|TRBJ2-2|NA
CASSKTGLATGELFF
TGTGCCAGCAGCAAGACTGGGTTGGCCACCGGGGAGCTGTTTTTT
>TRBV28|NA|16|TRBJ2-7|NA
CASSLAYRVPTYEQYF
TGTGCCAGCAGTTTAGCCTACAGGGTCCCGACCTACGAGCAGTACTTC
>TRBV7-8|TRBD2|15|TRBJ2-7|NA
CASRLGTSGGGEQYF
TGTGCCAGCAGATTAGGGACTAGCGGGGGAGGCGAGCAGTACTTC
>TRBV28|TRBD2|15|TRBJ2-7|NA
CASSPTSGRVHEQYF
TGTGCCAGCAGTCCGACTAGCGGGAGGGTGCACGAGCAGTACTTC
>TRBV7-2|NA|15|TRBJ2-5|NA
CASSLGGPPQETQYF
TGTGCCAGCAGCTTAGGCGGTCCGCCCCAAGAGACCCAGTACTTC
>TRBV29-1|TRBD2|12|TRBJ2-5|once
CSGRISGKTQYF
TGCAGCGGCCGGATCAGCGGGAAGACCCAGTACTTC
>TRBV11-3|TRBD2|16|TRBJ2-1|few
CASSSGGSGRGNEQFF
TGTGCCAGCAGTTCAGGGGGTAGCGGGAGAGGCAATGAGCAGTTCTTC
>TRBV7-2|NA|12|TRBJ1-1|NA
CASSLVGGKAFF
TGTGCCAGCAGCTTAGTGGGAGGGAAGGCTTTCTTT
>TRBV18|TRBD1|17|TRBJ1-1|NA
CASSLEQGLWSDTEAFF
TGTGCCAGCTCACTCGAACAGGGGTTATGGAGCGACACTGAAGCTTTCTTT
>TRBV10-1|NA|13|TRBJ1-5|NA
CASSESRRQPQHF
TGCGCCAGCAGTGAGTCAAGGAGGCAGCCCCAGCATTTT
>TRBV30|NA|18|TRBJ2-1|NA
CAWSASGEGLVPYNEQFF
TGTGCCTGGAGTGCGTCAGGGGAGGGGCTCGTCCCCTACAATGAGCAGTTCTTC
>TRBV19|NA|13|TRBJ1-1|NA
CASSIRPDKEAFF
TGTGCCAGTAGTATCAGGCCAGATAAAGAAGCTTTCTTT
>TRBV7-2|NA|17|TRBJ1-3|NA
CASSQKTGSFSGNTIYF
TGTGCCAGCAGCCAAAAGACAGGCTCATTCTCTGGAAACACCATATATTTT
>TRBV2|NA|14|TRBJ1-4|NA
CASSNYGDIEKLFF
TGTGCCAGCAGTAACTACGGGGACATCGAAAAACTGTTTTTT
>TRBV7-2|TRBD2|17|TRBJ2-1|NA
CASSFGLLAGGNNEQFF
TGTGCCAGCAGCTTTGGCCTTCTAGCGGGAGGTAACAATGAGCAGTTCTTC